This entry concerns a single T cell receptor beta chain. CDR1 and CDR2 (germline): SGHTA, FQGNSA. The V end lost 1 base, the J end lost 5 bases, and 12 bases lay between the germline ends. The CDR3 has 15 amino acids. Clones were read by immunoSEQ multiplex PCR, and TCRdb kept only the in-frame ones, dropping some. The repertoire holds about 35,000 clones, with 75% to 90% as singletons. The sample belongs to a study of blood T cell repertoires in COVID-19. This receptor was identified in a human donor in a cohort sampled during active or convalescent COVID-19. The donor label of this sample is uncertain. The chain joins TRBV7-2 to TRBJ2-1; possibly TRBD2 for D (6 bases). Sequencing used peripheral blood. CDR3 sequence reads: CASSLVGGPHNEQFF. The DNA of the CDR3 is TGTGCCAGCAGCTTAGTGGGGGGACCCCACAATGAGCAGTTCTTC.